This T cell receptor (beta chain) was captured in a study of cytomegalovirus exposure and HLA in healthy donors. Study-wide points: Later analysis indicated greater clonal expansion among HLA-associated TCR beta chains than among equally common other chains. In a later analysis, HLA-C alleles had the fewest associated TCRs, DRB1 alleles the most.

The germline gives CDR1 SNHLY, CDR2 FYNNEI. This CDR3 region has 17 residues. Trimming took off 4 bases at V and 1 base at J, with 14 bases between the two ends. Primers for the PCR totalled 60 Vbeta and 13 Jbeta. Assay used: immunoSEQ multiplex PCR; TCRdb lists only in-frame clones, some missing. The table has around 270,000 clones, roughly 80% seen once; the top ten hold over 0.3%. This clone was detected once. The antigen is not known. The receptor was derived from a girl aged 2-10 years in good health and CMV-seronegative. The gene calls are TRBV2 and TRBJ1-6; D ambiguous. Sequencing was performed on PBMCs. CDR3: CASSGHMGGSYNSPLHF. In nucleotides, the CDR3 is TGTGCCAGCAGTGGTCATATGGGAGGGTCCTATAATTCACCCCTCCACTTT.